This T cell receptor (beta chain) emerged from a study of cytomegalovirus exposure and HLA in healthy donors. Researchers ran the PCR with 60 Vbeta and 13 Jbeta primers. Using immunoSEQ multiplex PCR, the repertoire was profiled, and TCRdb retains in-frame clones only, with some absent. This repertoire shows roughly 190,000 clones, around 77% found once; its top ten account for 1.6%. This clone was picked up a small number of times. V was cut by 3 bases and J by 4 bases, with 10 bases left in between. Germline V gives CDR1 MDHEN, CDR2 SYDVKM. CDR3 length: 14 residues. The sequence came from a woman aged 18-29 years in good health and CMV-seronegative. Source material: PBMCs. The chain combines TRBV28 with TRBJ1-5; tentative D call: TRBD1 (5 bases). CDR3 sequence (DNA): TGTGCCAGCAGTTTGGACGGGGGGAATCAGCCCCAGCATTTT. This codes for CASSLDGGNQPQHF.